The present entry profiles one T cell receptor (beta chain) with its context. This record comes from a study of blood T cell repertoires in COVID-19. Study background: The cDNA or gDNA used as material had been derived from T cells, B-cell-depleted T cells, or PBMCs.

The protocol was immunoSEQ multiplex PCR, while the TCRdb copy is restricted to in-frame clones and leaves out a portion. Altogether about 80,000 clones are present, roughly 80% being singletons, with the ten largest covering approximately 33%. Sequencing used peripheral blood. The sequence was obtained from a woman in her 70s with acute or convalescent COVID-19.

The CDR3 reads CASSLTSPYEQYF. CDR3 coding DNA: TGCGCCAGCAGCTTAACTAGCCCCTACGAGCAGTACTTC. The chain links TRBV5-1 to TRBJ2-7; perhaps TRBD2 as D (6 bases). CDR1 and CDR2 (germline): SGHRS, YFSETQ. The CDR3 has 13 amino acids. The germline V and J ends were trimmed by 2 bases and 2 bases, with 8 bases remaining between them.